The sequence of this T cell receptor (beta chain) was determined in a study of OX40 agonist ivuxolimab in advanced cancers. Across the study: While on treatment, patients had intravenous ivuxolimab at 0.01 to 10 mg/kg every 2 weeks. Enrollees could have had prior anti-PD-1, anti-PD-L1 or anti-CTLA-4 therapy, which roughly 40% had received. Study conclusions and caveats: Part of the nonresponder group also had normalized T-cell clonal expansion that was low. In CD8+ T cells, expanded clones were on average more numerous than in CD4+.

Concerning this clone: The antigen remains undetermined.

Germline CDR1 is MDHEN and CDR2 is SYDVKM. Trimming removed 7 bases from V and 5 bases from J, with 11 bases in between. The CDR3 totals 13 residues. Assay: immunoSEQ multiplex PCR; the TCRdb copy retains only in-frame clones and omits some. The data contain more than 50,000 clones, approximately 91% of them seen just once; the ten biggest clones take up approximately 12%. The V and J genes are TRBV28 and TRBJ1-4, with D possibly being TRBD1 (5 bases). The source material was CD4+ or CD8+ T cells sorted from blood, sampled in a trial of the OX40 agonist ivuxolimab. The TCR sequence derives from an adult with an advanced solid tumor such as melanoma, head and neck, liver or kidney cancer. In DNA, the CDR3 is TGTGCCAGCAAAGGGACCCTAAATGAAAAACTGTTTTTT. Encoded protein: CASKGTLNEKLFF.